These T cell receptor beta chains were read from a single sample in a study of brain metastases from non-small cell lung cancer. Clones were read by immunoSEQ multiplex PCR, and TCRdb kept only the in-frame ones, dropping some. The repertoire holds more than 550 clones, with about 85% as singletons. What was sequenced was primary lung tumor tissue. Receptors originate from a donor at least 40 years old with non-small cell lung cancer. CDR3s include the opening cysteine and the closing phenylalanine or tryptophan. The D gene is left open where the match is weak. The size of a clone is reported for some rows only, either as once, few or many, or as a class for expanded clones.

V gene	clone size	J gene	D gene	CDR3 protein	CDR3 DNA
TRBV11-3	.	TRBJ2-3	.	CASSSETSMDTQYF	TGTGCCAGCAGCTCAGAGACTAGTATGGATACGCAGTATTTT
TRBV29-1	.	TRBJ2-7	.	CSVGGRAYKQYF	TGCAGCGTTGGCGGCAGGGCCTACAAGCAGTACTTC
TRBV18	.	TRBJ2-7	.	CASSPPGHTITYKQYF	TGTGCCAGCTCACCACCGGGACACACGATTACCTACAAGCAGTACTTC
TRBV10-3	.	TRBJ2-7	TRBD1	CAIRSTGIDEQYF	TGTGCCATCAGGTCGACAGGGATCGACGAGCAGTACTTC
TRBV2	.	TRBJ2-3	.	CASSGRTDTQYF	TGTGCCAGCAGTGGCCGCACAGATACGCAGTATTTT
TRBV2	once	TRBJ1-3	TRBD1	CATMWDRGNTIYF	TGTGCCACTATGTGGGACAGAGGGAACACCATATATTTT
TRBV12-3/TRBV12-4	.	TRBJ2-7	.	CASSFRYKQYF	TGTGCCAGCAGTTTTAGATACAAACAGTACTTC
TRBV10-1	.	TRBJ2-1	.	CASSEYTRSSYNEQFF	TGCGCCAGCAGTGAGTATACTAGGAGCTCCTACAATGAGCAGTTCTTC
TRBV18	.	TRBJ2-7	.	CASSPPGHTITYEQYF	TGTGCCAGCTCACCACCGGGACACACGATTACCTACGAGCAGTACTTC
TRBV19	few	TRBJ2-2	.	CASSPIDSPGELFF	TGTGCCAGTAGTCCGATTGACTCTCCCGGGGAGCTGTTTTTT
TRBV4-1	.	TRBJ2-7	TRBD1	CVSSPGQGEGYEQYF	TGCGTCAGCAGCCCCGGACAGGGGGAGGGCTACGAGCAGTACTTC
TRBV23-1	.	TRBJ2-7	TRBD1	CAGNTGGNEQYF	TGCGCCGGGAACACAGGGGGAAACGAGCAGTACTTC
TRBV3-1/TRBV3-2	.	TRBJ2-6	.	CASSVSGANVLTF	TGTGCCAGCAGCGTTTCTGGGGCCAACGTCCTGACTTTC